This paragraph reports one T cell receptor beta chain. The antigen is unknown. This entry is derived from a study of T cells in Graves' hyperthyroidism and ophthalmopathy. Regarding the study as a whole: Progression to ophthalmopathy was predicted a median of approximately 6.4 months early. Blood also showed most of the thyroid clonotypes that were expanded above 0.001.

This CDR3 is built from 14 residues. V shed 2 bases and J shed 2 bases, with 9 bases lying between them. Germline V lookup: CDR1 MNHEY, CDR2 SMNVEV (reference sequence). RNA transcripts served as the template for amplifying TCR beta CDR3 regions. In the first-round RT-PCR of the TCR CDR3, the HTBI primer set was used. Via MiXCR, TCRdb re-called the multiplex PCR reads, giving one row per CDR3 protein. The sample lists around 440,000 distinct CDR3 sequences, less than 20% occurring once. The receptor's source is a young woman with Graves' hyperthyroidism. The sequencing sample was made of blood. This sequence joins TRBV27 and TRBJ2-5, with no clear D. CDR3 in amino acids: CASSLAQMQETQYF. For the CDR3, the DNA is TGTGCCAGCAGTTTAGCGCAGATGCAAGAGACCCAGTACTTC.